Following are 31 T cell receptor beta chains from one sample sequenced in a study of blood T cell repertoires in COVID-19. Sequenced by immunoSEQ multiplex PCR; TCRdb stores in-frame clones only, minus some. The table records 150,000 or so clones, roughly nine tenths of them present only once. Material for sequencing was PBMCs or T cells enriched from blood (not recorded which). All receptors derive from a woman aged 40-49 years who had been exposed to COVID-19.

This clone was picked up a small number of times. This chain links TRBV19 with TRBJ1-4; TRBD1 might be the D (5 bases). The CDR3 runs to 15 residues. Germline V gene lookup returns CDR1 LNHDA and CDR2 SQIVND (reference sequence). V lost 6 bases and J lost 8, with 19 bases in between. This chain's CDR3 is CASSNGGRAGEKLFF. Written as DNA, the CDR3 is TGTGCCAGTAGCAACGGGGGGAGGGCTGGGGAAAAACTGTTTTTT.

This chain uses TRBV10-3 with TRBJ1-3, with 7 bases fitting TRBD1. Germline assignment: CDR1 ENHRY and CDR2 SYGVKD. With V trimmed by 6 bases and J by 2 bases, 4 bases remained unmatched. The CDR3 sequence is 14 residues long. The DNA of the CDR3 is TGTGCCATCAGCGGAGACAGGGCTGGAAACACCATATATTTT. It specifies CAISGDRAGNTIYF.

J is TRBJ2-3 and V is TRBV5-4, with D possibly TRBD1 on 5 matching bases. This CDR3 contains 15 residues. The V end lost 6 bases, the J end lost 4 bases, and 18 bases lay between the germline ends. Germline CDR1 and CDR2: SGHNT and YYREEE (reference sequence). The CDR3 loop reads CASTTDIGRADTQYF. The CDR3 nucleotides are TGTGCCAGCACCACGGACATCGGGCGCGCAGATACGCAGTATTTT.

The chain has TRBV19 and TRBJ2-7; 9 bases align to TRBD1. Germline V gives CDR1 LNHDA, CDR2 SQIVND (reference sequence). This CDR3 is built from 15 residues. Germline trimming cut 7 bases from V and 2 bases from J; bases unmatched to any gene: 9. Here the CDR3 reads CASTPGQGDTYEQYF. The CDR3 DNA is TGTGCCAGTACCCCGGGACAGGGAGACACCTACGAGCAGTACTTC.

The V call is TRBV4-1, the J call TRBJ2-7; the D gene is possibly TRBD2 (5 bases). Trimming removed 0 bases from V and 0 bases from J, with 9 bases in between. The CDR3 is made up of 15 amino acids. Germline V gives CDR1 MGHRA, CDR2 YSYEKL. Here the CDR3 reads CASSQEAVSSYEQYF. The CDR3 nucleotides read TGCGCCAGCAGCCAAGAAGCGGTTAGCTCCTACGAGCAGTACTTC.

The chain has TRBV20-1 and TRBJ2-7, with 8 nucleotides matching TRBD2. Germline V gene lookup returns CDR1 DFQATT and CDR2 SNEGSKA (reference sequence). This CDR3 has 11 residues. The V gene end was trimmed by 7 bases and the J gene end by 5 bases; junction bases not matched to a gene: 4. The CDR3 region is CSVRTSHEQYF. The CDR3 coding sequence is TGCAGTGTGAGGACTAGCCACGAGCAGTACTTC.

This clone was seen just once. The chain combines TRBV5-1 with TRBJ2-7; tentative D call: TRBD2 (6 bases). Germline CDR1 reads SGHRS; CDR2 reads YFSETQ. The CDR3 spans 14 residues. Trimming left V 2 bases short and J 0 bases short, with 9 bases between. CDR3 in amino acids: CASSFGTLSYEQYF. The DNA for the CDR3 is TGCGCCAGCAGCTTCGGGACTCTCTCCTACGAGCAGTACTTC.

V is TRBV9 and J is TRBJ2-1; 14 bases align to TRBD2. In germline, CDR1 is SGDLS, CDR2 YYNGEE. The CDR3 loop spans 17 amino acids. Unmatched junction bases numbered 7, after V lost 0 bases and J lost 8 bases. CDR3 loop: CASSVATGTSGSHEQFF. In DNA form, the CDR3 reads TGTGCCAGCAGCGTAGCTACGGGGACTAGCGGGAGCCATGAGCAGTTCTTC.

The chain employs TRBV3-1 (or the pseudogene TRBV3-2) and TRBJ2-7, with D unclear. Germline CDR1 LGHDT, CDR2 YNNKEL (reference sequence). The length of the CDR3 is 15 residues. Trimming cost V 4 bases and J 0 bases, with 13 bases left between them. In nucleotides, the CDR3 is TGTGCCAGCAGCCTAGAAGTAAGGAGCTCCTACGAGCAGTACTTC. This encodes CASSLEVRSSYEQYF.

The CDR3 is CASSHLGSGNTIYF. DNA for the CDR3: TGCGCCAGCAGCCATCTCGGCTCTGGAAACACCATATATTTT. The chain combines TRBV4-1 with TRBJ1-3; D is uncertain. The CDR3 covers 14 residues. V lost 3 bases and J lost 0, with 6 bases in between. CDR1 and CDR2 from the germline V gene are MGHRA and YSYEKL.

The chain joins TRBV6-5 to TRBJ1-2, with D possibly TRBD1 on 5 matching bases. V was pared by 6 bases and J by 5 bases, with 19 bases between. CDR1 is MNHEY, CDR2 SVGAGI, per germline. CDR3 size: 15 residues. CDR3 sequence: CASRVDTDRGYGYTF. DNA for the CDR3: TGTGCCAGCAGGGTAGACACTGACCGGGGGTATGGCTACACCTTC.

The genes are TRBV4-1 and TRBJ1-1, with 9 bases identical to TRBD1. The CDR3 has 15 residues. Germline assignment: CDR1 MGHRA and CDR2 YSYEKL. V lost 3 bases and J lost 4; bases outside the gene matches: 6. The CDR3 bases are TGCGCCAGCAGCCAGGAAGACAGGGGGGGCACTGAAGCTTTCTTT. Amino acids: CASSQEDRGGTEAFF.

This chain uses TRBV2 with TRBJ1-1; possible D gene TRBD1, 6 bases. V was clipped by 4 bases and J by 10 bases, with 16 bases between them. Germline values: CDR1 SNHLY, CDR2 FYNNEI. CDR3 size: 13 residues. CDR3 coding DNA: TGTGCCAGCAGTGCCCCAACAGGGCCTGGAGCTTTCTTT. This codes for CASSAPTGPGAFF.

The chain uses TRBV5-1 and TRBJ1-1; tentatively, D is TRBD1 (6 bases). Germline loops: CDR1 SGHRS, CDR2 YFSETQ. Trimming stripped 3 bases from V and 5 bases from J, with 20 bases between. The CDR3 is made up of 16 amino acids. The CDR3 coding sequence is TGCGCCAGCAGCTCGTCCCTTTCTACAGGGTCGACTGAAGCTTTCTTT. Amino acid sequence: CASSSSLSTGSTEAFF.

J is TRBJ1-1 and V is TRBV7-9; D possibly corresponds to TRBD1 (5 bases). Trimming removed 5 bases from V and 8 bases from J, with 9 bases in between. Germline values: CDR1 SEHNR, CDR2 FQNEAQ (reference sequence). The CDR3 consists of 11 residues. CDR3 DNA: TGTGCCAGCAGCGTGACAGAGGAAGCTTTCTTT. Residues: CASSVTEEAFF. Together with reference TRBV7-9 and TRBJ1-1, the CDR3 gives the full variable domain: DTGVSQNPRHKITKRGQNVTFRCDPISEHNRLYWYRQTLGQGPEFLTYFQNEAQLEKSRLLSDRFSAERPKGSFSTLEIQRTEQGDSAMYLCASSVTEEAFFGQGTRLTVV.

The V gene is TRBV19, the J gene TRBJ1-6; the match to TRBD1 covers 9 bases. The J segment lost 9 bases and the V segment lost 5 bases, leaving 8 bases of the junction unmatched. There are 15 residues in the CDR3. Looked up from germline, CDR1 is LNHDA and CDR2 is SQIVND (reference sequence). The DNA of the CDR3 is TGTGCCAGTAGTGGGACAGGGAGTAGGGGTTCACCCCTCCACTTT. This codes for CASSGTGSRGSPLHF. Supplemented by reference TRBV19 and TRBJ1-6, the full variable domain reads DGGITQSPKYLFRKEGQNVTLSCEQNLNHDAMYWYRQDPGQGLRLIYYSQIVNDFQKGDIAEGYSVSREKKESFPLTVTSAQKNPTAFYLCASSGTGSRGSPLHFGNGTRLTVT.

V gene TRBV19 combines with J gene TRBJ1-5; no definite D call. This CDR3 comprises 12 residues. V gave up 2 bases and J gave up 5 bases, with 4 bases separating them. Looked up from germline, CDR1 is LNHDA and CDR2 is SQIVND (reference sequence). The CDR3: CASSIIDQPQHF. CDR3 DNA sequence: TGTGCCAGTAGTATAATAGATCAGCCCCAGCATTTT.

The chain has TRBV19 and TRBJ2-1, with D possibly matching TRBD2 (6 bases). The germline V gene has CDR1 LNHDA and CDR2 SQIVND (reference sequence). The CDR3 is 15 residues long. V was pared by 0 bases and J by 5 bases, with 11 bases between. Here the CDR3 reads CASSIEVDYNNEQFF. In nucleotides, the CDR3 is TGTGCCAGTAGTATAGAGGTGGACTACAACAATGAGCAGTTCTTC.

The chain recombines TRBV9 with TRBJ2-7; D unclear. The V and J ends lost 0 bases and 3 bases respectively, with 7 bases between them. The germline CDR1 and CDR2 sequences are SGDLS and YYNGEE. The CDR3 consists of 13 residues. The CDR3 loop reads CASSVGGDYEQYF. In DNA, the CDR3 is TGTGCCAGCAGCGTAGGAGGAGACTACGAGCAGTACTTC. The whole variable domain, remainder taken from reference TRBV9 and TRBJ2-7, is DSGVTQTPKHLITATGQRVTLRCSPRSGDLSVYWYQQSLDQGLQFLIQYYNGEERAKGNILERFSAQQFPDLHSELNLSSLELGDSALYFCASSVGGDYEQYFGPGTRLTVT.

The chain couples TRBV4-1 to TRBJ1-2, with 8 bases that match TRBD1. Trimming removed 4 bases from V and 3 bases from J; junction bases left unmatched: 7. CDR3 length: 15 amino acids. Germline V gene sequence: CDR1 MGHRA, CDR2 YSYEKL. CDR3 nucleotides: TGCGCCAGCAGCCGCCGGGACAGGAAGGACTATGGCTACACCTTC. It yields the protein CASSRRDRKDYGYTF.

The chain combines TRBV29-1 with TRBJ2-1, with 14 bases that match TRBD2. The germline gives CDR1 SQVTM, CDR2 ANQGSEA. This CDR3 is 15 amino acids long. The V gene end was trimmed by 4 bases and the J gene end by 5 bases; junction bases not matched to a gene: 4. This chain's CDR3 is CSVGQTSGGDNEQFF. In DNA, the CDR3 is TGCAGCGTTGGACAGACTAGCGGGGGGGACAATGAGCAGTTCTTC.

This clone was found a few times. The chain employs TRBV4-1 and TRBJ1-6; D not resolved. The CDR3 totals 10 residues. The V end was cut by 9 bases, the J end by 9 bases, with 6 bases between. Germline V gene lookup returns CDR1 MGHRA and CDR2 YSYEKL. CDR3 DNA sequence: TGCGCCAGTGGACTTTCACCCCTCCACTTT. It yields the protein CASGLSPLHF.

The genes are TRBV6-5 and TRBJ1-5; 7 nucleotides agree with TRBD1. There are 14 residues in the CDR3. V trimming: 6 bases; J trimming: 4 bases; junction bases outside the gene matches: 6. The germline CDR1 and CDR2 sequences are MNHEY and SVGAGI. DNA of the CDR3: TGTGCCAGCAGGGGGACAGTGCAGAATCAGCCCCAGCATTTT. Its protein product is CASRGTVQNQPQHF.

The chain recombines TRBV19 with TRBJ2-2; D perhaps matches TRBD1 (6 bases). Germline CDR1 and CDR2: LNHDA and SQIVND (reference sequence). Trimming shortened V by 3 bases and J by 8 bases, and 16 bases separated the two germline ends. The CDR3 spans 15 residues. The CDR3 protein is CASSILWTERGELFF. Written as DNA, the CDR3 is TGTGCCAGTAGTATCTTATGGACAGAACGAGGGGAGCTGTTTTTT. The complete variable domain, with remaining parts taken from reference TRBV19 and TRBJ2-2, reads DGGITQSPKYLFRKEGQNVTLSCEQNLNHDAMYWYRQDPGQGLRLIYYSQIVNDFQKGDIAEGYSVSREKKESFPLTVTSAQKNPTAFYLCASSILWTERGELFFGEGSRLTVL.

The rearrangement links TRBV28 to TRBJ1-5, with D possibly TRBD1 on 6 matching bases. Trimming pared 2 bases from V and 5 bases from J, leaving 13 bases between. Germline V gene lookup returns CDR1 MDHEN and CDR2 SYDVKM. There are 15 residues in the CDR3. The chain's CDR3 is CASSLGRGVDQPQHF. In DNA, the CDR3 is TGTGCCAGCAGTTTAGGCAGGGGAGTTGATCAGCCCCAGCATTTT.

J is TRBJ2-7 and V is TRBV6-2 or TRBV6-3, with TRBD2 matching 7 bases. V lost 4 bases and J lost 4; bases outside the gene matches: 1. Germline V gene sequence: CDR1 MNHEY, CDR2 SVGEGT. CDR3 length: 12 amino acids. The CDR3 reads CASSLGGYEQYF. CDR3 in DNA: TGTGCCAGCAGTTTGGGGGGGTACGAGCAGTACTTC.

This chain connects TRBV27 to TRBJ1-1; D remains ambiguous. The length of the CDR3 is 12 residues. V dropped 5 bases and J dropped 4 bases, with 8 bases sitting between them. Germline V lookup: CDR1 MNHEY, CDR2 SMNVEV (reference sequence). In nucleotides, the CDR3 is TGTGCCAGCAGTGGTAGAAGCACTGAAGCTTTCTTT. The encoded protein is CASSGRSTEAFF.

The chain joins TRBV19 to TRBJ1-1; D gene unclear. Per the germline V gene, CDR1 is LNHDA and CDR2 is SQIVND (reference sequence). Trimming took off 8 bases at V and 12 bases at J, with 16 bases between the two ends. This CDR3 is built from 11 residues. CDR3 sequence (DNA): TGTGCCAGTGAAGGGATGGGGAGTTCTTTCTTT. Protein product: CASEGMGSSFF.

The V gene is TRBV4-3, the J gene TRBJ1-2; TRBD1 agrees at 10 bases. CDR1 and CDR2 from the germline V gene are LGHNA and YSLEER. The CDR3 is made up of 18 amino acids. The trim removed 4 bases at V and 2 bases at J, leaving 13 bases unmatched. In DNA, the CDR3 is TGCGCCAGCAGCCTCCAGGTTATACCGGGACAGGGGAACTATGGCTACACCTTC. It codes for CASSLQVIPGQGNYGYTF.

The chain employs TRBV27 and TRBJ1-5; D call uncertain. Germline CDR1 is MNHEY and CDR2 is SMNVEV (reference sequence). Trimming cost V 5 bases and J 3 bases, with 14 bases left between them. The CDR3 is 15 residues long. The chain's CDR3 is CASSPLSGANQPQHF. In DNA, the CDR3 is TGTGCCAGCAGTCCCCTATCCGGAGCCAATCAGCCCCAGCATTTT.

The chain has TRBV19 and TRBJ2-6; TRBD1 agrees at 7 bases. The CDR3 is made up of 14 amino acids. Unmatched junction bases numbered 2, after V lost 7 bases and J lost 2 bases. CDR1 and CDR2 from the germline V gene are LNHDA and SQIVND (reference sequence). For the CDR3, the DNA is TGTGCCAGTATAGGGGGCCCTGGGGCCAACGTCCTGACTTTC. This translates into CASIGGPGANVLTF.